This TCR beta chain was captured by sequencing in a study of response to subunit inactivated influenza vaccine. Study outcomes and limitations: With each seasonal influenza vaccination, the authors suggested, few new T cells are recruited.

V lost 5 bases and J lost 3; bases outside the gene matches: 8. Germline CDR1 reads SEHNR; CDR2 reads FQNEAQ (reference sequence). The CDR3 runs to 15 residues. This clonotype was observed a few times. What it binds is not known. MiXCR was run by TCRdb on the RT-PCR reads, yielding one entry per CDR3 protein. The data contain around 850,000 distinct CDR3 sequences, under 20% of them singletons. The chain joins TRBV7-9 to TRBJ2-3; 7 positions agree with TRBD1. The receptor's source is a man between 45 and 60 years old who received an inactivated influenza vaccine. Specimen: PBMCs from blood, collected more than 4 days after vaccination. The CDR3 sequence is CASSPPPQGTDTQYF. In nucleotides, the CDR3 is TGTGCCAGCAGCCCTCCGCCACAGGGGACAGATACGCAGTATTTT.